The clone carrying this TCR beta chain was seen a few times. Antigen unknown. A second 7 to 11 cycle PCR used barcoded and J-beta primers. TCRdb passed the 5' RACE reads through MiXCR, listing each CDR3 protein once. This sample has 550,000 to 750,000 distinct CDR3 sequences; under 25% occur once, and the top ten carry roughly 3.6%. This sample stems from a study of blood T cells in healthy people across ages. Study-wide findings and caveats: With age, beta diversity per million T cells declined roughly linearly, significantly by about 37.

V was cut by 7 bases and J by 2 bases, with 15 bases left in between. In germline, CDR1 is LGHDT, CDR2 YNNKEL (reference sequence). The CDR3 spans 15 residues. This TCR came from a man in his sixties or seventies in good health. Sequenced: blood. The V call is TRBV3-1, the J call TRBJ2-1; D is ambiguous. The CDR3 DNA reads TGTGCCAGCACCGAGGACCCGGCCCCCTACAATGAGCAGTTCTTC. This gives the protein CASTEDPAPYNEQFF.